This T cell receptor beta chain was captured in a study of T cells in Graves' hyperthyroidism and ophthalmopathy. For the study at large: Any treatment followed the collection of peripheral blood at initial diagnosis.

The investigators amplified TCR beta CDR3 regions from RNA transcripts. HTBI primers were used for first-round RT-PCR of the TCR CDR3. TCRdb reprocessed the multiplex PCR reads via MiXCR and lists one record per CDR3 protein. Here the sample spans 250,000 to 300,000 distinct CDR3 sequences, about 13% being singletons. Diagnosis rested on symptoms, serum thyroxine and TRAb, thyroid ultrasound, and orbital computed tomography. Study-level results: Ophthalmopathy and stable hyperthyroidism were separated by a 13 V-J model.

Trimming cost V 7 bases and J 6 bases, with 19 bases left between them. Germline V CDR1 and CDR2: MDHEN, SYDVKM. This CDR3 comprises 15 residues. Many counts were recorded for this clonotype. What it recognizes is unknown. The gene calls are TRBV28 and TRBJ1-5, with D perhaps matching TRBD1 (6 bases). This TCR came from a woman in her forties with Graves' hyperthyroidism. The specimen sequenced was blood. CDR3 bases: TGTGCCAGCACCCAATGGGGGGGCTCGGGTCAGCCCCAGCATTTT. This sequence encodes CASTQWGGSGQPQHF.